Listed here are 28 T cell receptor beta chains from one sample, sequenced in a study of cytomegalovirus exposure and HLA in healthy donors. PCR amplification relied on 60 Vbeta primers (plus 13 Jbeta primers). The method was immunoSEQ multiplex PCR; TCRdb's version includes in-frame clones alone and lacks a portion of them. The sample consists of about 180,000 clones, approximately 73% of them appearing once. What was sequenced was PBMCs. Source of these receptors: a young woman in good health and CMV-seropositive.

Points on this clone: Sequence at one end of the junction differs from germline and may be a read error. Additional DNA sequences in this sample encode the identical CDR3. This sequence joins TRBV4-3 and TRBJ2-2, with 10 bases lining up with TRBD2. The CDR3 is 15 residues long. CDR1 and CDR2 (germline): LGHNA, YSLEER. The CDR3 DNA follows: TGCGCCAGCAGCCAAAAGCGGGGGGGCGCCGGAGAGCTGTTTTTT. Its protein is CASSQKRGGAGELFF.

J is TRBJ1-2 and V is TRBV10-3; D uncertain. Germline values: CDR1 ENHRY, CDR2 SYGVKD. CDR3 size: 14 residues. Trimming removed 7 bases at V and 1 base at J, with 13 bases between. The CDR3 sequence is CAIKGQEGNYGYTF. The CDR3 nucleotides are TGTGCCATCAAAGGGCAGGAGGGTAACTATGGCTACACCTTC.

The chain joins TRBV7-2 to TRBJ2-5; D unresolved. This CDR3 has 14 amino acids. From germline, CDR1 is SGHTA and CDR2 FQGNSA. The ends were cut back, 1 base at V and 2 bases at J, with 8 bases in the middle. The CDR3 DNA is TGTGCCAGCAGCTTAGGGTCAGTACAAGAGACCCAGTACTTC. This gives the protein CASSLGSVQETQYF.

V is TRBV2 and J is TRBJ1-6, with a tentative D call TRBD1 (5 bases). V lost 4 bases, J lost 6 bases, and 19 bases lay in between. Per germline, CDR1 SNHLY and CDR2 FYNNEI. The CDR3 is made up of 17 amino acids. CDR3 DNA: TGTGCCAGCAGTGTCGATGGGGGAGGGCAGTTTAATTCACCCCTCCACTTT. It specifies CASSVDGGGQFNSPLHF.

This clone has just a few counts. V usage is TRBV19 and J usage is TRBJ2-5, with D possibly TRBD2 on 5 matching bases. V gave up 4 bases and J gave up 2 bases, with 14 bases separating them. CDR1 is LNHDA and CDR2 is SQIVND in the germline V gene (reference sequence). CDR3 length: 15 amino acids. The CDR3 reads CASSSWGDLQETQYF. The CDR3 DNA sequence: TGTGCCAGTAGTAGCTGGGGAGATCTACAAGAGACCCAGTACTTC.

The chain employs TRBV5-1 and TRBJ1-1, with D perhaps matching TRBD1 (5 bases). V lost 0 bases to trimming and J lost 4 bases, with 13 bases between them. Germline CDR1 reads SGHRS; CDR2 reads YFSETQ. The CDR3 is 15 residues long. The chain's CDR3 is CASSLGQTVGTEAFF. CDR3 sequence (DNA): TGCGCCAGCAGCTTGGGACAGACGGTGGGCACTGAAGCTTTCTTT.

This rearrangement joins TRBV5-1 to TRBJ2-5; TRBD1 agrees at 7 bases. V was pared by 3 bases and J by 5 bases, with 13 bases of the junction left unmatched. The CDR3 loop spans 16 amino acids. Germline V gives CDR1 SGHRS, CDR2 YFSETQ. DNA for the CDR3: TGCGCCAGCAGCTCCACCGACAGGGCGAGAGGTGAGACCCAGTACTTC. Translated: CASSSTDRARGETQYF.

The V and J genes are TRBV6-5 and TRBJ2-1; D unclear. The V gene's germline CDR1 is MNHEY and CDR2 SVGAGI. Between the trimmed V and J ends, which lost 0 bases and 0 bases, there was a span of 9 bases. There are 16 residues in the CDR3. The CDR3 reads CASSYSEYSSYNEQFF. The CDR3 DNA is TGTGCCAGCAGTTACTCGGAGTATTCCTCCTACAATGAGCAGTTCTTC.

This chain uses TRBV7-8 with TRBJ2-5; 13 nucleotides line up with TRBD2. The germline gives CDR1 SGHVS, CDR2 FQNEAQ. This CDR3 comprises 17 residues. Trimming at V came to 3 bases and at J to 5 bases, leaving 9 bases not matched to a gene. The CDR3 nucleotides are TGTGCCAGCAGCTTCCTCGGGACTAGCGGGGTAGGGGAGACCCAGTACTTC. Translated: CASSFLGTSGVGETQYF.

This chain joins TRBV9 and TRBJ2-3, with 9 bases that match TRBD2. This CDR3 contains 16 residues. Germline V gene lookup returns CDR1 SGDLS and CDR2 YYNGEE. The J segment lost 2 bases and the V segment lost 0 bases, leaving 4 bases of the junction unmatched. The CDR3 region is CASSVASGGLTDTQYF. In DNA, the CDR3 is TGTGCCAGCAGCGTAGCAAGCGGGGGGCTCACAGATACGCAGTATTTT.

This chain uses TRBV6-6 with TRBJ1-5; D is perhaps TRBD1 (6 bases). CDR3 length equals 16 residues. Germline CDR1 and CDR2: MNHNY and SVGAGI (reference sequence). The V and J ends lost 3 bases and 6 bases respectively, with 18 bases between them. This chain's CDR3 is CASSYGVGAQGQPQHF. CDR3 nucleotide sequence: TGTGCCAGCAGTTATGGGGTGGGGGCGCAGGGTCAGCCCCAGCATTTT.

The chain couples TRBV7-2 to TRBJ2-1; 7 nucleotides agree with TRBD2. The CDR3 is 15 amino acids. Germline V gene data show CDR1 as SGHTA and CDR2 as FQGNSA. V trimming: 1 base; J trimming: 7 bases; junction bases outside the gene matches: 7. CDR3 bases: TGTGCCAGCAGCTTAGAGGTAACGGGGGGTAATGAGCAGTTCTTC. As protein: CASSLEVTGGNEQFF. The variable domain in full, completed from reference TRBV7-2 and TRBJ2-1, reads GAGVSQSPSNKVTEKGKDVELRCDPISGHTALYWYRQSLGQGLEFLIYFQGNSAPDKSGLPSDRFSAERTGGSVSTLTIQRTQQEDSAVYLCASSLEVTGGNEQFFGPGTRLTVL.

The V call is TRBV5-4, the J call TRBJ2-3, with TRBD1 identical over 9 bases. The CDR3 is made up of 16 amino acids. V lost 3 bases, J lost 0 bases, and 5 bases stayed unmatched. Germline loops: CDR1 SGHNT, CDR2 YYREEE (reference sequence). The CDR3 DNA reads as TGTGCCAGCAGCTGGGACAGGGCCCATAGCACAGATACGCAGTATTTT. This encodes CASSWDRAHSTDTQYF.

The chain uses TRBV4-2 and TRBJ2-5, with D possibly being TRBD2 (5 bases). Trimming took 4 bases from V and 5 from J, leaving 14 bases between them. Germline CDR1 is LGHNA and CDR2 is YNFKEQ. The CDR3 is made up of 14 amino acids. The CDR3 coding sequence is TGTGCCAGCAGCCTAAAGAAGGGAGAGGAGACCCAGTACTTC. Translating gives CASSLKKGEETQYF.

The V and J genes are TRBV27 and TRBJ1-6; D is perhaps TRBD1 (5 bases). V lost 5 bases, J lost 1 base, and 27 bases lay in between. Germline V gives CDR1 MNHEY, CDR2 SMNVEV (reference sequence). The CDR3 totals 21 residues. The DNA for the CDR3 is TGTGCCAGCAGTCCTCCCCACCCGGGACTGCTGTCTTGGTCCTATAATTCACCCCTCCACTTT. Its protein is CASSPPHPGLLSWSYNSPLHF.

The J gene is TRBJ2-3, the V gene TRBV7-2; the D gene is possibly TRBD2 (5 bases). The ends were cut back, 6 bases at V and 0 bases at J, with 10 bases in the middle. Germline values: CDR1 SGHTA, CDR2 FQGNSA. This CDR3 has 14 residues. The CDR3 bases are TGTGCCAGCAGTTCCCGGGGTAGCACAGATACGCAGTATTTT. It codes for CASSSRGSTDTQYF.

The V call is TRBV28, the J call TRBJ1-2, with TRBD1 matching over 7 bases. The CDR3 runs to 12 residues. The trim removed 7 bases at V and 8 bases at J, leaving 7 bases unmatched. In germline, CDR1 is MDHEN, CDR2 SYDVKM. CDR3 bases: TGTGCCAGCACCTGGCGAGGGGGCGGCTACACCTTC. Encoded protein: CASTWRGGGYTF.

This clone was seen a single time. This chain joins TRBV7-2 and TRBJ2-7, with TRBD1 matching 8 bases. This CDR3 spans 17 amino acids. Germline V gene sequence: CDR1 SGHTA, CDR2 FQGNSA. The junction had 17 bases not matched to a gene; V was cut back by 2 bases and J by 8 bases. The CDR3 bases are TGTGCCAGCAGCTTAAGAGCAGGGGGCGAGAGGGTAACGAAGCAGTACTTC. Protein product: CASSLRAGGERVTKQYF.

V is TRBV28 and J is TRBJ2-3; no firm D call. CDR1 is MDHEN and CDR2 is SYDVKM in the germline V gene. The CDR3 contains 11 residues. V was clipped by 8 bases and J by 4 bases, with 7 bases between them. CDR3 DNA: TGTGCCAGCCTTCGGGCAGATACGCAGTATTTT. Its translation is CASLRADTQYF.

The chain employs TRBV5-1 and TRBJ2-3; unclear D gene. The CDR3 sequence is 12 residues long. The V gene lost 5 bases and the J gene lost 4 bases, with 8 bases spanning the gap. Per the germline V gene, CDR1 is SGHRS and CDR2 is YFSETQ. The CDR3 region has the DNA TGCGCCAGCAGTCGGGTTGCAGATACGCAGTATTTT. The encoded protein is CASSRVADTQYF.

The rearrangement links TRBV4-3 to TRBJ1-2; D uncertain. CDR1 is LGHNA, CDR2 YSLEER, per germline. V was clipped by 0 bases and J by 8 bases, with 10 bases between them. The CDR3 covers 13 residues. The DNA of the CDR3 is TGCGCCAGCAGCCAAGATGCGGTATCGGGCTACACCTTC. It is translated as CASSQDAVSGYTF.

The DNA of the CDR3 is TGCGCCAGCAGCTTGAGCATGGCCGCGGGCTATGGCTACACCTTC. Translating it yields CASSLSMAAGYGYTF. The chain combines TRBV5-1 with TRBJ1-2; D not resolved. Germline V gene sequence: CDR1 SGHRS, CDR2 YFSETQ. This CDR3 has 15 residues. V dropped 1 base and J dropped 4 bases, with 14 bases sitting between them.

The genes are TRBV14 and TRBJ2-2; 11 bases agree with TRBD2. This CDR3 contains 17 residues. Germline loops: CDR1 SGHDN, CDR2 FVKESK. The J segment lost 7 bases and the V segment lost 2 bases, leaving 9 bases of the junction unmatched. CDR3 region: CASSQTSGGRGSGELFF. The CDR3 region has the DNA TGTGCCAGCAGCCAAACTAGCGGGGGCCGCGGTAGCGGGGAGCTGTTTTTT. The whole variable domain, remainder taken from reference TRBV14 and TRBJ2-2, is EAGVTQFPSHSVIEKGQTVTLRCDPISGHDNLYWYRRVMGKEIKFLLHFVKESKQDESGMPNNRFLAERTGGTYSTLKVQPAELEDSGVYFCASSQTSGGRGSGELFFGEGSRLTVL.

The rearrangement uses TRBV5-6 and TRBJ2-3; 8 positions agree with TRBD2. The ends lost 4 bases at V and 5 bases at J; junction bases unmatched: 6. CDR1 SGHDT and CDR2 YYEEEE come from the germline V gene. The CDR3 runs to 14 residues. CDR3 nucleotides: TGTGCCAGCAGCATTAGCGGGGCTGGAGATACGCAGTATTTT. As protein: CASSISGAGDTQYF.

V and J are TRBV6-4 and TRBJ2-6; D possibly corresponds to TRBD2 (5 bases). Trimming took 2 bases from V and 4 from J, leaving 12 bases between them. The CDR3 totals 16 residues. CDR1 and CDR2 from the germline V gene are MRHNA and SNTAGT. Here the CDR3 reads CASSDRPGSGANVLTF. CDR3 DNA: TGTGCCAGCAGTGACCGCCCGGGATCCGGGGCCAACGTCCTGACTTTC.

As concerns this clone: In the same sample, other DNA sequences code for this CDR3. The chain has TRBV6-5 and TRBJ1-2, with 7 bases matching TRBD1. The V and J ends lost 0 bases and 5 bases, in that order; junction bases with no gene match: 3. The V gene's germline CDR1 is MNHEY and CDR2 SVGAGI. This CDR3 has 14 amino acids. The CDR3 sequence is CASSYSAGGYGYTF. As DNA, the CDR3 is TGTGCCAGCAGTTACTCGGCAGGGGGGTATGGCTACACCTTC.

The J gene is TRBJ1-4, the V gene TRBV6-1, with D uncertain. The CDR3 sequence is 15 residues long. Per germline, CDR1 MNHNS and CDR2 SASEGT. Trimming pared 8 bases from V and 4 bases from J, leaving 17 bases between. The CDR3: CASLPTPQFNEKLFF. The CDR3 nucleotides read TGTGCCAGCCTGCCCACACCCCAATTTAATGAAAAACTGTTTTTT.

The V call is TRBV5-6, the J call TRBJ2-7, with 10 positions matching TRBD1. V shed 4 bases, J shed 4 bases, and the junction held 8 bases outside the gene matches. Germline values: CDR1 SGHDT, CDR2 YYEEEE. This CDR3 spans 15 amino acids. Here the CDR3 DNA reads TGTGCCAGCAGCCCCACCGGACAGGGGGGTTACGAGCAGTACTTC. Its translation: CASSPTGQGGYEQYF.